The 32 T cell receptor beta chains reported below all come from one sample, sequenced in a study of OX40 agonist ivuxolimab in advanced cancers. The assay was immunoSEQ multiplex PCR, and TCRdb's table has in-frame clones only and misses some. Found here are around 48,000 clones, under 85% of them singletons; the top ten hold 1% to 1.5%. Source: CD4+ or CD8+ T cells sorted from blood, taken in a trial of the OX40 agonist ivuxolimab. These receptors all stem from an adult with an advanced solid tumor such as melanoma, head and neck, liver or kidney cancer.

This chain links TRBV2 with TRBJ2-1; D may be TRBD1 (6 bases). The germline CDR1 and CDR2 sequences are SNHLY and FYNNEI. V dropped 7 bases and J dropped 4 bases, with 8 bases sitting between them. This CDR3 spans 12 amino acids. CDR3 residues: CASTGVYNEQFF. CDR3 DNA sequence: TGTGCCAGCACAGGGGTTTACAATGAGCAGTTCTTC.

Of note for this clone: At one boundary the junction diverges from the germline segment, which might be a read error. The V and J genes are TRBV11-2 and TRBJ1-6; 7 bases fit TRBD1. Germline lookup yields CDR1 SGHAT and CDR2 FQNNGV. The CDR3 covers 15 residues. The CDR3 nucleotides read TGTGCCAGCAGCCTAGACAGGGCAGCCAGTGGACCCCTCCACTTT. Amino acid sequence: CASSLDRAASGPLHF.

The chain carries TRBV6-5 and TRBJ2-7; no definite D call. The V end was cut by 0 bases, the J end by 0 bases, with 6 bases between. The CDR3 has 14 residues. Germline-derived CDR1 and CDR2 are MNHEY and SVGAGI. CDR3 DNA: TGTGCCAGCAGTTACTCGAGTTTCTCCTACGAGCAGTACTTC. Translation: CASSYSSFSYEQYF.

J is TRBJ2-3 and V is TRBV18, with D unclear. In germline, CDR1 is KGHSH, CDR2 LQKENI. This CDR3 comprises 17 residues. V was cut by 3 bases and J by 0 bases, with 16 bases left in between. The CDR3 reads CASSPTLTRRSTDTQYF. In DNA, the CDR3 is TGTGCCAGCTCACCGACCCTAACCCGACGAAGCACAGATACGCAGTATTTT.

The V call is TRBV16, the J call TRBJ1-1, with TRBD1 matching 9 bases. This CDR3 is 15 amino acids long. The ends lost 0 bases at V and 6 bases at J; junction bases unmatched: 5. Per germline, CDR1 KGHSY and CDR2 FQNENV. CDR3 residues: CASSQSRTGVSEAFF. The CDR3 nucleotides are TGTGCCAGCAGCCAATCAAGGACAGGGGTTTCTGAAGCTTTCTTT. Full variable domain (missing parts from reference TRBV16 and TRBJ1-1): GEEVAQTPKHLVRGEGQKAKLYCAPIKGHSYVFWYQQVLKNEFKFLISFQNENVFDETGMPKERFSAKCLPNSPCSLEIQATKLEDSAVYFCASSQSRTGVSEAFFGQGTRLTVV.

The rearrangement joins TRBV6-5 to TRBJ1-5; maybe TRBD1 (6 bases). V was clipped by 4 bases and J by 0 bases, with 13 bases between them. Germline CDR1 reads MNHEY; CDR2 reads SVGAGI. The CDR3 length is 16 residues. The CDR3 here is CASSSGQKSSNQPQHF. As DNA, the CDR3 is TGTGCCAGCAGTTCCGGACAGAAAAGTAGCAATCAGCCCCAGCATTTT.

This clone was counted once. The V gene is TRBV5-5, the J gene TRBJ2-3, with a weak D call TRBD1 (5 bases). The CDR3 loop spans 17 amino acids. Trimming removed 0 bases from V and 2 bases from J, with 16 bases in between. From germline, CDR1 is SGHKS and CDR2 YYEKEE (reference sequence). CDR3 loop: CASSLEYQQVFTDTQYF. The CDR3 region has the DNA TGTGCCAGCAGCTTGGAGTATCAACAGGTCTTCACAGATACGCAGTATTTT.

The chain has TRBV5-6 and TRBJ2-7; 11 bases are a match to TRBD1. CDR3 length: 14 amino acids. Trimming took 2 bases from V and 6 from J; bases not matched to a gene: 4. Germline V gives CDR1 SGHDT, CDR2 YYEEEE. CDR3 sequence: CASSFGQGASEQYF. The CDR3 nucleotides read TGTGCCAGCAGCTTTGGACAGGGGGCGTCCGAGCAGTACTTC.

The genes are TRBV5-1 and TRBJ2-5; 7 bases agree with TRBD1. CDR3 length: 14 residues. Germline V lookup: CDR1 SGHRS, CDR2 YFSETQ. The J segment lost 2 bases and the V segment lost 5 bases, leaving 6 bases of the junction unmatched. CDR3 bases: TGCGCCAGCAGTCCCCGGACAGGACAAGAGACCCAGTACTTC. Its protein is CASSPRTGQETQYF.

The chain joins TRBV11-2 to TRBJ2-7; D unresolved. This CDR3 comprises 11 residues. Trimming removed 7 bases from V and 6 bases from J, with 10 bases in between. The germline V gene encodes CDR1 SGHAT and CDR2 FQNNGV. CDR3 bases: TGTGCCAGCACCCCAACCGTCGAGCAGTACTTC. Translated, it gives CASTPTVEQYF.

The V call is TRBV5-1, the J call TRBJ2-7; the D gene is possibly TRBD2 (5 bases). Germline V gene sequence: CDR1 SGHRS, CDR2 YFSETQ. Trimming shortened V by 4 bases and J by 3 bases, and 17 bases separated the two germline ends. This CDR3 is 15 amino acids long. The CDR3 here is CASSAAPEVYYEQYF. The CDR3 DNA reads TGCGCCAGCAGCGCCGCACCGGAGGTCTACTACGAGCAGTACTTC.

This CDR3 reads CASSVYSNQETQYF. For the CDR3, the DNA is TGTGCCAGCAGCGTATATTCCAACCAAGAGACCCAGTACTTC. This chain connects TRBV9 to TRBJ2-5; D is undetermined. CDR1 SGDLS and CDR2 YYNGEE come from the germline V gene. V was cut by 1 base and J by 0 bases, with 7 bases left in between. The CDR3 loop spans 14 amino acids.

This clone was seen just once. The rearrangement links TRBV5-6 to TRBJ2-1; D is undetermined. The CDR3 has 13 residues. The ends were cut back, 0 bases at V and 8 bases at J, with 9 bases in the middle. Germline V gives CDR1 SGHDT, CDR2 YYEEEE. The CDR3 reads CASSLGRLYEQFF. For the CDR3, the DNA is TGTGCCAGCAGCTTGGGGCGCTTGTATGAGCAGTTCTTC.

The chain is built from TRBV6-5 and TRBJ2-7, with 9 bases matching TRBD1. The ends lost 5 bases at V and 6 bases at J; junction bases unmatched: 11. This CDR3 contains 15 residues. Per germline, CDR1 MNHEY and CDR2 SVGAGI. CDR3 coding DNA: TGTGCCAGCAGTGCCTTTTGGACAGGGGAACGCGAGCAGTACTTC. It codes for CASSAFWTGEREQYF.

The chain joins TRBV21-1 to TRBJ2-7. TRBV21-1 is a pseudogene locus. This CDR3 region has 14 residues. CDR3 nucleotides: TGTGCCAGCAGGGCTGAGACACTACCAGCCGAGCAGTACTTC. Its translation: CASRAETLPAEQYF.

The sample holds a few counts of this clone. The rearrangement links TRBV15 to TRBJ1-3; D remains unclear. Per germline, CDR1 LNHNV and CDR2 YYDKDF (reference sequence). V was shortened by 0 bases and J by 7 bases, with 16 bases between the two germline ends. The CDR3 extends over 16 amino acids. In DNA form, the CDR3 reads TGTGCCACCAGCAGAGAGAACAGCCGGCTATTTAACACCATATATTTT. Translation: CATSRENSRLFNTIYF.

The rearrangement uses TRBV6-5 and TRBJ1-3; TRBD1 is a possible D gene (6 bases). From germline, CDR1 is MNHEY and CDR2 SVGAGI. V dropped 1 base and J dropped 1 base, with 8 bases sitting between them. The CDR3 runs 15 residues. CDR3: CASSYFRGSGNTIYF. The CDR3 DNA reads as TGTGCCAGCAGTTACTTCAGGGGATCTGGAAACACCATATATTTT.

The V call is TRBV19, the J call TRBJ1-5; D unclear. Germline V gives CDR1 LNHDA, CDR2 SQIVND (reference sequence). The germline V and J ends were trimmed by 3 bases and 3 bases, with 12 bases remaining between them. This CDR3 spans 15 amino acids. In nucleotides, the CDR3 is TGTGCCAGTAGTATCGGTCAGTGGTACAATCAGCCCCAGCATTTT. It encodes CASSIGQWYNQPQHF.

The chain carries TRBV7-2 and TRBJ2-1, with D tentatively TRBD2 (5 bases). The CDR3 has 15 amino acids. Germline lookup yields CDR1 SGHTA and CDR2 FQGNSA. V was cut by 1 base and J by 8 bases, with 15 bases left in between. The CDR3 DNA reads TGTGCCAGCAGCTTAGGTGGGCGGGTGGACTATGAGCAGTTCTTC. This sequence encodes CASSLGGRVDYEQFF.

The CDR3 is CASRSGSFEQYF. DNA of the CDR3: TGTGCCAGCAGGTCAGGGTCCTTTGAGCAGTACTTC. The rearrangement uses TRBV6-5 and TRBJ2-7; D may be TRBD1 (5 bases). The CDR3 contains 12 residues. V lost 6 bases, J lost 7 bases, and 13 bases lay in between. Germline CDR1 MNHEY, CDR2 SVGAGI.

The genes are TRBV10-2 and TRBJ2-2; no definite D call. The V gene lost 6 bases and the J gene lost 4 bases, with 12 bases spanning the gap. Looked up from germline, CDR1 is WSHSY and CDR2 is SAAADI. The CDR3 is made up of 14 amino acids. In nucleotides, the CDR3 is TGCGCCAGCAGGGTTAACAGAATCACCGGGGAGCTGTTTTTT. This codes for CASRVNRITGELFF.

This chain links TRBV5-4 with TRBJ2-2; 11 bases agree with TRBD2. J lost 4 bases, V lost 4 bases, and 12 bases had no gene match. CDR1 is SGHNT and CDR2 is YYREEE in the germline V gene (reference sequence). CDR3 size: 18 residues. CDR3 DNA sequence: TGTGCCAGCAGCCCCCAACCTCTAGCGGGGGGTACCACCGGGGAGCTGTTTTTT. Protein sequence: CASSPQPLAGGTTGELFF.

The J gene is TRBJ2-4, the V gene TRBV7-2; tentative D call: TRBD2 (6 bases). The length of the CDR3 is 14 residues. V dropped 1 base and J dropped 8 bases, with 12 bases sitting between them. The V gene's germline CDR1 is SGHTA and CDR2 FQGNSA. The CDR3 protein is CASSLVPRGDIQYF. The CDR3, as DNA: TGTGCCAGCAGCTTAGTGCCCCGCGGGGACATTCAGTACTTC.

This clone has a single count. The CDR3 DNA is TGTGCCAGCAGTTCAAGCCGGGACCGTGACTATGGCTACACCTTC. This gives the protein CASSSSRDRDYGYTF. The chain employs TRBV7-2 and TRBJ1-2; TRBD1 is a possible D gene (5 bases). The germline gives CDR1 SGHTA, CDR2 FQGNSA. The CDR3 has 15 amino acids. Trimming removed 6 bases from V and 3 bases from J, with 17 bases in between.

The chain has TRBV5-8 and TRBJ2-2; 9 nucleotides agree with TRBD2. With V trimmed by 1 base and J by 12 bases, 7 bases remained unmatched. This CDR3 contains 14 residues. Germline loops: CDR1 SGHTS, CDR2 YDEGEE. The CDR3 bases are TGTGCCAGCAGCTTGTATAGCGGGGGAAGCAAGCTGTTTTTT. Encoded protein: CASSLYSGGSKLFF.

The gene calls are TRBV7-2 and TRBJ1-6, with a weak D call TRBD1 (5 bases). Germline lookup yields CDR1 SGHTA and CDR2 FQGNSA. Trimming stripped 5 bases from V and 15 bases from J, with 20 bases between. The CDR3 extends over 14 amino acids. DNA for the CDR3: TGTGCCAGCAGCCCCCCCGGGGGGGAAGACGTCCTCCACTTT. This encodes CASSPPGGEDVLHF.

The DNA of the CDR3 is TGTGCCAGCAGGGCAGGGAGAGCCTTAGGGGCTGAAGCTTTCTTT. Translation: CASRAGRALGAEAFF. The V gene is TRBV6-5, the J gene TRBJ1-1; TRBD1 is a possible D gene (5 bases). The V gene's germline CDR1 is MNHEY and CDR2 SVGAGI. CDR3 length: 15 residues. The V end was cut by 6 bases, the J end by 6 bases, with 20 bases between.

V gene TRBV6-5 combines with J gene TRBJ2-1, with D maybe TRBD1 (6 bases). Deletions cut 0 bases from V and 6 bases from J, with 9 bases between. Per germline, CDR1 MNHEY and CDR2 SVGAGI. The CDR3 extends over 14 amino acids. The CDR3 DNA is TGTGCCAGCAGTTACTCAAGAGGGGGCAATGAGCAGTTCTTC. It yields the protein CASSYSRGGNEQFF.

The chain has TRBV2 and TRBJ1-1; D not resolved. Germline CDR1 reads SNHLY; CDR2 reads FYNNEI. Trimming stripped 5 bases from V and 0 bases from J, with 13 bases between. The CDR3 contains 15 residues. CDR3 amino acids: CASSPDTPLNTEAFF. DNA of the CDR3: TGTGCCAGCAGTCCAGACACGCCGTTGAACACTGAAGCTTTCTTT.

The chain employs TRBV11-1 and TRBJ2-2, with TRBD2 as a possible D gene (6 bases). CDR1 SGHAT and CDR2 FQDESV come from the germline V gene (reference sequence). V lost 2 bases and J lost 4, with 8 bases in between. The CDR3 loop spans 14 amino acids. CDR3 bases: TGTGCCAGCAGCTTAACCGGGGGCACCGGGGAGCTGTTTTTT. It encodes CASSLTGGTGELFF.

The sample holds a few counts of this clone. The chain uses TRBV15 and TRBJ2-7, with 8 bases aligning to TRBD2. This CDR3 contains 14 residues. Germline loops: CDR1 LNHNV, CDR2 YYDKDF (reference sequence). V dropped 0 bases and J dropped 6; count of bases not matched to a gene: 4. CDR3 sequence (DNA): TGTGCCACCAGCAGAGATCGGGGGGGGACCGAGCAGTACTTC. Translated: CATSRDRGGTEQYF. The entire variable domain, with the rest obtained from reference TRBV15 and TRBJ2-7, is as follows: DAMVIQNPRYQVTQFGKPVTLSCSQTLNHNVMYWYQQKSSQAPKLLFHYYDKDFNNEADTPDNFQSRRPNTSFCFLDIRSPGLGDTAMYLCATSRDRGGTEQYFGPGTRLTVT.

The V call is TRBV5-1, the J call TRBJ2-7; no reliable D call. Trimming stripped 1 base from V and 5 bases from J, with 10 bases between. The CDR3 covers 13 residues. Germline V gene sequence: CDR1 SGHRS, CDR2 YFSETQ. The CDR3, as DNA: TGCGCCAGCAGCTTGACACATATCAACGAGCAGTACTTC. Its protein product is CASSLTHINEQYF.